Presented here are 14 T cell receptor beta chains from one specimen sequenced in a study of PD-1 blockade in classical Hodgkin lymphoma. This table comes from immunoSEQ multiplex PCR, and its TCRdb copy is limited to in-frame clones, with some not included. The sample lists 75,000 to 100,000 clones; approximately 88% were seen once. Relapses following autologous stem cell transplantation were seen in all patients, with brentuximab vedotin exposure varying. This material consisted of peripheral blood mononuclear cells (PBMCs), taken at baseline. These receptors all come from a human donor with classical Hodgkin lymphoma.

This clone was observed a single time. The CDR3 region is CASSEPIVANTEAFF. The DNA of the CDR3 is TGTGCCAGCAGTGAACCAATCGTTGCGAACACTGAAGCTTTCTTT. The chain has TRBV2 and TRBJ1-1; D is unclear. V lost 2 bases to trimming and J lost 1 base, with 11 bases between them. The CDR3 has 15 residues. CDR1 and CDR2 from the germline V gene are SNHLY and FYNNEI.

The V gene is TRBV7-9, the J gene TRBJ2-1, with 13 bases that match TRBD2. The junction had 11 bases not matched to a gene; V was cut back by 5 bases and J by 4 bases. The CDR3 loop spans 18 amino acids. Germline values: CDR1 SEHNR, CDR2 FQNEAQ (reference sequence). The CDR3 nucleotides are TGTGCCAGCAGCGATGGACCCGGGACTAGCGGGGCTTACAATGAGCAGTTCTTC. Its protein product is CASSDGPGTSGAYNEQFF.

The chain carries TRBV28 and TRBJ1-2, with TRBD1 matching over 7 bases. CDR3 length: 15 residues. Germline CDR1 reads MDHEN; CDR2 reads SYDVKM. V shed 3 bases and J 2 bases; nucleotides not matched to a gene: 6. This chain's CDR3 is CASSLTGRGNYGYTF. In nucleotides, the CDR3 is TGTGCCAGCAGTTTGACAGGGAGGGGGAACTATGGCTACACCTTC.

The chain couples TRBV7-2 to TRBJ2-1, with TRBD2 as a possible D gene (5 bases). The CDR3 is 14 amino acids. Germline V gene sequence: CDR1 SGHTA, CDR2 FQGNSA. Trimming took off 5 bases at V and 6 bases at J, with 14 bases between the two ends. CDR3 in amino acids: CASSPEGYLNEQFF. Written as DNA, the CDR3 is TGTGCCAGCAGCCCAGAGGGCTACCTCAATGAGCAGTTCTTC. The complete variable domain, with remaining parts taken from reference TRBV7-2 and TRBJ2-1, reads GAGVSQSPSNKVTEKGKDVELRCDPISGHTALYWYRQSLGQGLEFLIYFQGNSAPDKSGLPSDRFSAERTGGSVSTLTIQRTQQEDSAVYLCASSPEGYLNEQFFGPGTRLTVL.

The gene calls are TRBV28 and TRBJ1-2; 8 bases are shared with TRBD1. Germline loops: CDR1 MDHEN, CDR2 SYDVKM. The V segment lost 6 bases and the J segment 3 bases; nucleotides outside the gene matches: 9. This CDR3 region has 15 residues. CDR3 sequence reads: CASSGSEGQDYGYTF. The CDR3 nucleotides are TGTGCCAGCAGCGGCAGTGAGGGACAGGACTATGGCTACACCTTC.

This rearrangement joins TRBV7-6 to TRBJ2-1; D is perhaps TRBD2 (5 bases). CDR3 length: 17 residues. Germline V gene lookup returns CDR1 SGHVS and CDR2 FNYEAQ. Deletions cut 5 bases from V and 5 bases from J, with 22 bases between. CDR3 amino acids: CASSPAVGGRRNNEQFF. CDR3 coding DNA: TGTGCCAGCAGCCCGGCGGTTGGAGGTCGGAGGAACAATGAGCAGTTCTTC.

The chain carries TRBV10-3 and TRBJ1-1, with D maybe TRBD1 (6 bases). Germline CDR1 and CDR2: ENHRY and SYGVKD. The V and J ends lost 6 bases and 5 bases respectively, with 13 bases between them. The CDR3 covers 13 residues. CDR3 sequence reads: CAIRRQEGTEAFF. In DNA, the CDR3 is TGTGCCATCAGACGACAGGAGGGGACTGAAGCTTTCTTT.

V usage is TRBV5-1 and J usage is TRBJ2-2; no reliable D call. V gave up 0 bases and J gave up 6 bases, with 12 bases separating them. Germline CDR1 and CDR2: SGHRS and YFSETQ. The CDR3 spans 15 residues. The CDR3 DNA follows: TGCGCCAGCAGCTTGGAGGCCCGTAGGGCCGGGGAGCTGTTTTTT. This encodes CASSLEARRAGELFF.

In its sample, this clone was seen once. CDR3 protein: CASGLSRAGANVLTF. The CDR3 DNA reads TGTGCTAGTGGTTTGAGCAGGGCTGGGGCCAACGTCCTGACTTTC. The chain employs TRBV12-5 and TRBJ2-6; D possibly corresponds to TRBD1 (5 bases). Germline values: CDR1 LGHNT, CDR2 FRNRAP. V lost 2 bases and J 2 bases, leaving 7 bases between the germline ends. CDR3 length: 15 amino acids.

The V gene is TRBV18, the J gene TRBJ2-7, with D hard to call. The germline V gene has CDR1 KGHSH and CDR2 LQKENI. The CDR3 is 13 amino acids. The germline V and J ends were trimmed by 3 bases and 4 bases, with 10 bases remaining between them. The CDR3 reads CASSPGSKYEQYF. Written as DNA, the CDR3 is TGTGCCAGCTCACCGGGCAGCAAATACGAGCAGTACTTC.

In regard to this clone: The identical CDR3 is also encoded by other nucleotide sequences in the sample. V usage is TRBV5-6 and J usage is TRBJ2-7, with D hard to call. Germline CDR1 and CDR2: SGHDT and YYEEEE. The CDR3 has 14 residues. V lost 0 bases and J lost 2, with 9 bases in between. The CDR3: CASSLVGRTYEQYF. The CDR3, as DNA: TGTGCCAGCAGCTTGGTCGGCCGAACCTACGAGCAGTACTTC.

The rearrangement uses TRBV25-1 and TRBJ2-3; 7 nucleotides agree with TRBD2. Germline V gene data show CDR1 as MGHDK and CDR2 as SYGVNS. The length of the CDR3 is 16 residues. V shed 2 bases and J 1 base; nucleotides not matched to a gene: 6. The CDR3 DNA reads TGTGCCAGCAGTGAAGGTGCTAGCGGACGCACAGATACGCAGTATTTT. Protein: CASSEGASGRTDTQYF.

The chain carries TRBV28 and TRBJ1-5; no reliable D call. Germline V gene lookup returns CDR1 MDHEN and CDR2 SYDVKM. There are 15 residues in the CDR3. V was cut by 2 bases and J by 2 bases, with 10 bases left in between. CDR3 protein: CASSLAGSGNQPQHF. CDR3 DNA: TGTGCCAGCAGTTTAGCGGGGTCGGGCAATCAGCCCCAGCATTTT.

V gene TRBV4-1 combines with J gene TRBJ2-1; D not resolved. Germline values: CDR1 MGHRA, CDR2 YSYEKL. Trimming cost V 3 bases and J 9 bases, with 15 bases left between them. The length of the CDR3 is 14 residues. DNA of the CDR3: TGCGCCAGCAGCCACCCTGCTACCTCGGGTGAGCAGTTCTTC. Protein product: CASSHPATSGEQFF.